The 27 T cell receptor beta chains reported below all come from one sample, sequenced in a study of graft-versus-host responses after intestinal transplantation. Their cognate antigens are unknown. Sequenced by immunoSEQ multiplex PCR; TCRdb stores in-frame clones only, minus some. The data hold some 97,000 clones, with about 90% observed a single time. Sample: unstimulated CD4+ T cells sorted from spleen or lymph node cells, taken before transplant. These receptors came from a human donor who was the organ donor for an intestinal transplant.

In DNA form, the CDR3 reads TGTGCCAGCAGCGTGGAATACAATGAGCAGTTCTTC. It specifies CASSVEYNEQFF. The chain couples TRBV9 to TRBJ2-1; D unclear. CDR3 length: 12 residues. V lost 2 bases, J lost 4 bases, and 4 bases lay in between. CDR1 and CDR2 from the germline V gene are SGDLS and YYNGEE.

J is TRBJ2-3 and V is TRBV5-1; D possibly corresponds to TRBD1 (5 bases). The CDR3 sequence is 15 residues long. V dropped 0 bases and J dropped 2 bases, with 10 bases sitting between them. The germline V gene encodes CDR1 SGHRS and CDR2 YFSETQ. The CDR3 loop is CASSLGGRSTDTQYF. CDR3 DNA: TGCGCCAGCAGCTTGGGGGGCCGATCCACAGATACGCAGTATTTT.

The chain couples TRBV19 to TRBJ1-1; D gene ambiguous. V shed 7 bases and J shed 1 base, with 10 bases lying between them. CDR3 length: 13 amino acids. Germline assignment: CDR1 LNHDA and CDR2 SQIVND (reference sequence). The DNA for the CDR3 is TGTGCCAGTACCTACTCCCCGAACACTGAAGCTTTCTTT. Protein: CASTYSPNTEAFF.

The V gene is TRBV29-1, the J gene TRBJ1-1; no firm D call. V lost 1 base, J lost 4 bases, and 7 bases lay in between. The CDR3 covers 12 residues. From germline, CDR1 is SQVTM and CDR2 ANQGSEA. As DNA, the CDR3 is TGCAGCGTTGAAGGTAGATTCACTGAAGCTTTCTTT. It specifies CSVEGRFTEAFF.

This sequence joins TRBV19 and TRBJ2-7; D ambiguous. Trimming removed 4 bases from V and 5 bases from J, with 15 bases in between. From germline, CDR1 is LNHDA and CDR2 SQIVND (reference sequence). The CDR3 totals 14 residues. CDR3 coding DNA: TGTGCCAGTAGTACATGGGGAACGAACGACGAGCAGTACTTC. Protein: CASSTWGTNDEQYF.

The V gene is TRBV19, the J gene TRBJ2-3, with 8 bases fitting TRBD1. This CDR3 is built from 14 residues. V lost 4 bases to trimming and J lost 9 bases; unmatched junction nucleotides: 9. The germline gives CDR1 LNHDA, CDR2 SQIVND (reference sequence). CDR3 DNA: TGTGCCAGTAGTACAACAGGGGGACCCCCCACGCAGTATTTT. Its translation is CASSTTGGPPTQYF.

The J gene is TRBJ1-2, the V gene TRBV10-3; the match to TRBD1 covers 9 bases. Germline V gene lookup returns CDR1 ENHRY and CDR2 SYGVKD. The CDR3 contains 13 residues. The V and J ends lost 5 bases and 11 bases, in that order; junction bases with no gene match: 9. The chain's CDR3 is CAISPGQGMSYTF. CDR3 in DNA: TGTGCCATCAGTCCGGGACAGGGTATGTCTTACACCTTC.

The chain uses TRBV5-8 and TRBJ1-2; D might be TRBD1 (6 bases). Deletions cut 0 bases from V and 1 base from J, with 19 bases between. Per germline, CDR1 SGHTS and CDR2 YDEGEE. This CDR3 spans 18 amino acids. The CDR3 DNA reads TGTGCCAGCAGCTTGGCTCAGGGGTCCTCGCGGATTAACTATGGCTACACCTTC. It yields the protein CASSLAQGSSRINYGYTF.

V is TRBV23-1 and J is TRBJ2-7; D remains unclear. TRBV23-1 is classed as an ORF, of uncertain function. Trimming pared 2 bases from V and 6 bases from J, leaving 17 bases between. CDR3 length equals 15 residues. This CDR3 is CASSQTQITPPEQYF. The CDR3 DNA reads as TGCGCCAGCAGTCAAACACAGATTACCCCTCCCGAGCAGTACTTC.

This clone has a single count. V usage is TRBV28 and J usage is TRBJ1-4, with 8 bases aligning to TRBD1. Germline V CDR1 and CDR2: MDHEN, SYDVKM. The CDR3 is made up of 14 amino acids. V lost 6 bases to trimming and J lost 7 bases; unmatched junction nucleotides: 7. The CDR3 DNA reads TGTGCCAGCAGGTTACAGGGGGGAAGTGAAAAACTGTTTTTT. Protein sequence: CASRLQGGSEKLFF.

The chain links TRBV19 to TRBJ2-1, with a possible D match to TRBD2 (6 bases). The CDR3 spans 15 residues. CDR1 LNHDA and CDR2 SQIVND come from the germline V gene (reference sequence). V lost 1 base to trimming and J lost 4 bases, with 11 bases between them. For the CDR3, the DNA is TGTGCCAGTAGTATAGGCGGGGCCCAATACAATGAGCAGTTCTTC. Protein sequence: CASSIGGAQYNEQFF.

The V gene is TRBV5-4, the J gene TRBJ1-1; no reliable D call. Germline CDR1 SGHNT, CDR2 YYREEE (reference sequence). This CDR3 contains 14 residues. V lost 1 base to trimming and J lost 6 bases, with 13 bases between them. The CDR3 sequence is CASSLSGLRPEAFF. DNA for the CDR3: TGTGCCAGCAGCTTGTCGGGTTTGCGGCCTGAAGCTTTCTTT.

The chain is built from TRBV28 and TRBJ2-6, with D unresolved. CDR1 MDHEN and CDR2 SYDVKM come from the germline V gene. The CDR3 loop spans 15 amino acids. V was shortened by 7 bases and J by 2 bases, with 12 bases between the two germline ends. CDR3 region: CASTLGPAGANVLTF. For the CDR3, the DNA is TGTGCCAGCACCTTGGGTCCAGCTGGGGCCAACGTCCTGACTTTC.

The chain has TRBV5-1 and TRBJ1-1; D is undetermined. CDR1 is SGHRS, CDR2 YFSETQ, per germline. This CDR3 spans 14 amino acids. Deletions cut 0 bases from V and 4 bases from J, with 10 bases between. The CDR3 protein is CASSLAGGITEAFF. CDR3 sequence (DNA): TGCGCCAGCAGCTTGGCCGGAGGGATCACTGAAGCTTTCTTT.

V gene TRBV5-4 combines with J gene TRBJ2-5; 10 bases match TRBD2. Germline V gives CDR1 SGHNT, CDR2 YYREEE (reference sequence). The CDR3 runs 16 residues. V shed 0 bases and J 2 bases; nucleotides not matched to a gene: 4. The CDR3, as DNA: TGTGCCAGCAGCTTGGGGCCAGCGGGGGGGCAAGAGACCCAGTACTTC. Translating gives CASSLGPAGGQETQYF.

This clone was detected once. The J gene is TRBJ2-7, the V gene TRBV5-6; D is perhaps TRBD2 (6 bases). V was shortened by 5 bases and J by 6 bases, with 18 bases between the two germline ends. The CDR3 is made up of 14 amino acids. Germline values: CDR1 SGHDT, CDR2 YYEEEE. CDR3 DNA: TGTGCCAGCAGACGGGAGAATCTAGCCAGCGAGCAGTACTTC. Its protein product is CASRRENLASEQYF.

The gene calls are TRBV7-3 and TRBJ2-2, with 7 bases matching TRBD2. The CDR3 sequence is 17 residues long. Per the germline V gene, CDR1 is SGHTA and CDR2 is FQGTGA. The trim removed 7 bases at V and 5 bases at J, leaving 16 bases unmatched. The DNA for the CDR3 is TGTGCCAGCACCTCCAACGGCGGGAGAGGCAAAACCGGGGAGCTGTTTTTT. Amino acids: CASTSNGGRGKTGELFF.

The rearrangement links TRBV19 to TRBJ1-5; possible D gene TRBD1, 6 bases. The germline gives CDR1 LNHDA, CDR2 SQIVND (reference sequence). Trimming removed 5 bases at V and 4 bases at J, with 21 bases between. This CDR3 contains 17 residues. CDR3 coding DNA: TGTGCCAGTAGTCCGACAGGCGCGGCCCAGTATAATCAGCCCCAGCATTTT. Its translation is CASSPTGAAQYNQPQHF.

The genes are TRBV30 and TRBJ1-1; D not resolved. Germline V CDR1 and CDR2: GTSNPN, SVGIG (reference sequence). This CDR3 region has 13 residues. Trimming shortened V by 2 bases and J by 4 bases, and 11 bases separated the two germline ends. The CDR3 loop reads CAWSLLLRTEAFF. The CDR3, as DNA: TGTGCCTGGAGTTTGCTCCTTCGCACTGAAGCTTTCTTT.

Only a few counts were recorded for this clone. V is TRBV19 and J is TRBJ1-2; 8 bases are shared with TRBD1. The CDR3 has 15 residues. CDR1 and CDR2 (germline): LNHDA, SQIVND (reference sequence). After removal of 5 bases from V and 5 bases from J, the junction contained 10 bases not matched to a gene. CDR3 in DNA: TGTGCCAGTAGTCTTTTGGACAGGGTTGAATATGGCTACACCTTC. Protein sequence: CASSLLDRVEYGYTF.

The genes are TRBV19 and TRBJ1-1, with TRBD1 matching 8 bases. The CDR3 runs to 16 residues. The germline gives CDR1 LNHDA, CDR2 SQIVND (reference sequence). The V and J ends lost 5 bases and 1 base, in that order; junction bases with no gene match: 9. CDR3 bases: TGTGCCAGTAGTCCCCGGACAGGGTCGAAGAACACTGAAGCTTTCTTT. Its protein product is CASSPRTGSKNTEAFF.

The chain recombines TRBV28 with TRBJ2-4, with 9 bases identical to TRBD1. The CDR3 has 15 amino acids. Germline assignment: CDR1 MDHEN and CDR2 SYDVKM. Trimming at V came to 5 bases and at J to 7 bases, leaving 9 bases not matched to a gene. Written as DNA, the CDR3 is TGTGCCAGCAGTACCCCACAGGGGGCGTTTAACATTCAGTACTTC. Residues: CASSTPQGAFNIQYF.

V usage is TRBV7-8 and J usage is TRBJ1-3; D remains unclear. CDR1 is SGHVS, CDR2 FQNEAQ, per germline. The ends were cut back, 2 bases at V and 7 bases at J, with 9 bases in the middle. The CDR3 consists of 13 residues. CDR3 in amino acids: CASSLNEGNTIYF. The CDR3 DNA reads TGTGCCAGCAGCTTAAACGAGGGCAACACCATATATTTT. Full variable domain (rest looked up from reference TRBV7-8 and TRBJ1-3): GAGVSQSPRYKVAKRGQDVALRCDPISGHVSLFWYQQALGQGPEFLTYFQNEAQLDKSGLPSDRFFAERPEGSVSTLKIQRTQQEDSAVYLCASSLNEGNTIYFGEGSWLTVV.

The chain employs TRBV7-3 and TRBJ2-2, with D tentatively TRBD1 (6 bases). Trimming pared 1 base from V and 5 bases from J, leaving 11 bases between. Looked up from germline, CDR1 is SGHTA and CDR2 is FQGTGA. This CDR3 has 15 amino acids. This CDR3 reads CASSLRGGGTGELFF. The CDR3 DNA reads TGTGCCAGCAGCTTAAGAGGGGGTGGGACCGGGGAGCTGTTTTTT. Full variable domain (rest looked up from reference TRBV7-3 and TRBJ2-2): GAGVSQTPSNKVTEKGKYVELRCDPISGHTALYWYRQSLGQGPEFLIYFQGTGAADDSGLPNDRFFAVRPEGSVSTLKIQRTERGDSAVYLCASSLRGGGTGELFFGEGSRLTVL.

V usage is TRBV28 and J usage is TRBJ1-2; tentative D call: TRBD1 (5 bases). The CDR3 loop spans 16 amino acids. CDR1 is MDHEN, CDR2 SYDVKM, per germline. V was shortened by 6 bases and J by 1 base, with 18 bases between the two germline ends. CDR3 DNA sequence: TGTGCCAGCAGGTCTGGGGGGACCCCTCTTAACTATGGCTACACCTTC. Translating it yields CASRSGGTPLNYGYTF.

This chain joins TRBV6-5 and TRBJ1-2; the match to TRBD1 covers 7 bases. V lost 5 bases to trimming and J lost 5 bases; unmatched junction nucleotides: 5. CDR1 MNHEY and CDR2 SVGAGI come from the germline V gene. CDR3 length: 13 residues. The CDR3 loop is CASSAQGNYGYTF. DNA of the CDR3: TGTGCCAGCAGTGCACAGGGGAATTATGGCTACACCTTC.

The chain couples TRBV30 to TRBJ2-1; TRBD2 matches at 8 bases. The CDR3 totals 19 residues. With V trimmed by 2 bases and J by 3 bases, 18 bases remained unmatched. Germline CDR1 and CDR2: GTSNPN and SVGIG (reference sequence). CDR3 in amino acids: CAWSPTGAGVPLNYNEQFF. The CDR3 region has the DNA TGTGCCTGGAGTCCCACCGGAGCGGGGGTACCGTTGAACTACAATGAGCAGTTCTTC.